This T cell receptor beta chain stems from a study of identical twins. Deletions cut 7 bases from V and 4 bases from J, with 18 bases between. Germline loops: CDR1 SGHTA, CDR2 FQGNSA. This CDR3 spans 15 amino acids. TCRdb ran MiXCR on the 5' RACE reads and lists one entry per CDR3 protein. The table has 600,000 to 850,000 distinct CDR3 sequences, roughly 18% seen once. These data were likewise used in another study, on T cells expressing NK-cell markers.

The sequenced sample was PBMCs. This rearrangement joins TRBV7-2 to TRBJ2-3; D may be TRBD2 (6 bases). This sequence originates from a young woman in good health. CDR3 bases: TGTGCCAGCAACCTAGCGCCACGGCGGGCAGATACGCAGTATTTT. This sequence encodes CASNLAPRRADTQYF.